The 15 T cell receptor beta chains given below trace back to one sample, sequenced in a study of T cells in localized non-small cell lung cancer. Produced via immunoSEQ multiplex PCR; TCRdb's table is partial and in-frame only. The profile shows roughly 72,000 clones, about 90% of them singletons. The material sequenced was peripheral blood, taken before any cancer treatment. Every receptor here comes from a male donor aged 60 or over with stage III squamous cell lung carcinoma.

This clone was detected a few times. This chain joins TRBV9 and TRBJ1-2; 9 bases are a match to TRBD1. The CDR3 totals 15 residues. The V and J ends lost 0 bases and 2 bases, in that order; junction bases with no gene match: 2. Germline V lookup: CDR1 SGDLS, CDR2 YYNGEE. The CDR3 sequence is CASSVGGTGNYGYTF. The CDR3 bases are TGTGCCAGCAGCGTAGGGGGGACAGGGAACTATGGCTACACCTTC.

This sequence joins TRBV1 and TRBJ1-5; the listed D gene, TRBD1, was not tested against the DNA. TRBV1 is a recognized pseudogene. CDR3 length: 18 residues. Written as DNA, the CDR3 is TGCACCAGCAGCCAAGATACGGTAGGCTGGGCCACCAATCAGCCCCAGCATTTT. It codes for CTSSQDTVGWATNQPQHF.

The chain recombines TRBV25-1 with TRBJ2-7; a weak D match, TRBD1 (5 bases). Trimming removed 4 bases from V and 4 bases from J, with 11 bases in between. The V gene's germline CDR1 is MGHDK and CDR2 SYGVNS. The CDR3 contains 13 residues. The CDR3 sequence is CASSGQGLYEQYF. The DNA of the CDR3 is TGTGCCAGCAGTGGGCAGGGTTTGTACGAGCAGTACTTC.

This chain links TRBV18 with TRBJ1-6; no reliable D call. The CDR3 extends over 17 amino acids. V shed 1 base and J shed 0 bases, with 10 bases lying between them. CDR1 is KGHSH and CDR2 is LQKENI in the germline V gene. The CDR3 coding sequence is TGTGCCAGCTCACCACAGGCCCCCAGCTCCTATAATTCACCCCTCCACTTT. Protein: CASSPQAPSSYNSPLHF.

This rearrangement joins TRBV6-1 to TRBJ2-3; TRBD2 might be the D (5 bases). Germline values: CDR1 MNHNS, CDR2 SASEGT. This CDR3 spans 15 amino acids. V was pared by 2 bases and J by 2 bases, with 11 bases between. This CDR3 reads CASSETPDYTDTQYF. The DNA of the CDR3 is TGTGCCAGCAGTGAAACCCCCGACTACACAGATACGCAGTATTTT.

The chain couples TRBV5-1 to TRBJ2-2; 8 nucleotides align to TRBD1. V was pared by 7 bases and J by 4 bases, with 9 bases of the junction left unmatched. The CDR3 sequence is 15 residues long. Germline-derived CDR1 and CDR2 are SGHRS and YFSETQ. The DNA of the CDR3 is TGCGCCAGCGTCCTGGACAGGGCTATCACCGGGGAGCTGTTTTTT. Translated: CASVLDRAITGELFF.

The table lists this clone with a count of one. The V gene is TRBV6-1, the J gene TRBJ2-1, with D tentatively TRBD2 (6 bases). Germline CDR1 MNHNS, CDR2 SASEGT. Trimming shortened V by 7 bases and J by 3 bases, and 13 bases separated the two germline ends. The CDR3 has 14 residues. The CDR3 DNA is TGTGCCAGCACCCTTGGGGGGATCTACAATGAGCAGTTCTTC. It codes for CASTLGGIYNEQFF.

The J gene is TRBJ2-1, the V gene TRBV4-2, with TRBD2 identical over 7 bases. The CDR3 extends over 18 amino acids. Trimming cost V 4 bases and J 5 bases; bases outside gene matches: 17. Germline V gene lookup returns CDR1 LGHNA and CDR2 YNFKEQ. The CDR3 is CASSPSSSGSGENNEQFF. The CDR3 DNA follows: TGTGCCAGCAGCCCCTCCTCATCTGGCAGCGGGGAGAACAATGAGCAGTTCTTC.

The chain links TRBV9 to TRBJ2-1; D gene ambiguous. From germline, CDR1 is SGDLS and CDR2 YYNGEE. Trimming pared 4 bases from V and 0 bases from J, leaving 5 bases between. The CDR3 consists of 13 residues. For the CDR3, the DNA is TGTGCCAGCAGCTCGTACTCCTACAATGAGCAGTTCTTC. It encodes CASSSYSYNEQFF.

V is TRBV6-5 and J is TRBJ2-6; D is unclear. Trimming left V 8 bases short and J 0 bases short, with 11 bases between. The CDR3 totals 15 residues. Germline lookup yields CDR1 MNHEY and CDR2 SVGAGI. As DNA, the CDR3 is TGTGCCAGCCGCCAGGCGCACTCTGGGGCCAACGTCCTGACTTTC. Encoded protein: CASRQAHSGANVLTF.

This rearrangement joins TRBV11-2 to TRBJ2-1; D is perhaps TRBD1 or TRBD2 (5 bases each). There are 13 residues in the CDR3. Germline CDR1 is SGHAT and CDR2 is FQNNGV. Trimming took 4 bases from V and 5 from J, leaving 9 bases between them. CDR3 residues: CASSSWDDNEQFF. The CDR3 DNA reads as TGTGCCAGCAGCTCCTGGGACGACAATGAGCAGTTCTTC.

The CDR3 sequence: CASSLGGARNEKLFF. CDR3 nucleotides: TGCGCCAGCAGCTTGGGGGGGGCGAGAAATGAAAAACTGTTTTTT. V and J are TRBV5-1 and TRBJ1-4, with D possibly being TRBD1 (6 bases). The CDR3 sequence is 15 residues long. V dropped 0 bases and J dropped 5 bases, with 11 bases sitting between them. CDR1 and CDR2 from the germline V gene are SGHRS and YFSETQ.

The J gene is TRBJ2-4, the V gene TRBV4-1, with a weak D call TRBD2 (5 bases). This CDR3 contains 15 residues. V was pared by 4 bases and J by 8 bases, with 18 bases between. Germline V lookup: CDR1 MGHRA, CDR2 YSYEKL. This CDR3 is CASSPLAGGSHIQYF. The DNA of the CDR3 is TGCGCCAGCAGCCCCCTGGCAGGAGGTAGCCACATTCAGTACTTC.

The V and J genes are TRBV5-1 and TRBJ2-1; 7 nucleotides match TRBD2. Germline values: CDR1 SGHRS, CDR2 YFSETQ. The V segment lost 5 bases and the J segment 9 bases; nucleotides outside the gene matches: 5. This CDR3 region has 12 residues. Here the CDR3 reads CASRDERGEQFF. The CDR3 DNA reads as TGCGCCAGCAGGGACGAGCGGGGTGAGCAGTTCTTC.

This clone was detected only once. This rearrangement joins TRBV4-1 to TRBJ2-1, with 7 bases identical to TRBD2. The germline V gene has CDR1 MGHRA and CDR2 YSYEKL. Germline trimming cut 0 bases from V and 12 bases from J; bases unmatched to any gene: 11. This CDR3 contains 15 residues. The CDR3 region is CASSQDTFWGGPQFF. CDR3 coding DNA: TGCGCCAGCAGCCAAGACACCTTTTGGGGGGGACCGCAGTTCTTC.